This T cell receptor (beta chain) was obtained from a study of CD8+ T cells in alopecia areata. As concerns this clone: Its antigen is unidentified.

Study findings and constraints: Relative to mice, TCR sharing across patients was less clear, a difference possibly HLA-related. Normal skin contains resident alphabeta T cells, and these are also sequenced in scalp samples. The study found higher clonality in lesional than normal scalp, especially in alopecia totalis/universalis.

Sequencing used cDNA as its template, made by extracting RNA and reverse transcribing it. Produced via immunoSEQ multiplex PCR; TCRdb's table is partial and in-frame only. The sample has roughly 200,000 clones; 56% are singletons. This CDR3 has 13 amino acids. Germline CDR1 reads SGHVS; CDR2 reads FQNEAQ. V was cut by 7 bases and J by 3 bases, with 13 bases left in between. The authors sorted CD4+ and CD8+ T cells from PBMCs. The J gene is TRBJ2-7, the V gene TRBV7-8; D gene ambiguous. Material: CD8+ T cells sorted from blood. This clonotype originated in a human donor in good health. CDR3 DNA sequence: TGTGCCAGCACGTCAGCAACCTTCTACGAGCAGTACTTC. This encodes CASTSATFYEQYF. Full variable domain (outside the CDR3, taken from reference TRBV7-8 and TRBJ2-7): GAGVSQSPRYKVAKRGQDVALRCDPISGHVSLFWYQQALGQGPEFLTYFQNEAQLDKSGLPSDRFFAERPEGSVSTLKIQRTQQEDSAVYLCASTSATFYEQYFGPGTRLTVT.